The 22 T cell receptor beta chains presented below share a single source sample, sequenced in a study of beta chain features in type 1 diabetes. General study results and limits: Researchers report that Type 1 diabetes patients had moderately but significantly shorter TCRB CDR3s across all four CD4+ subsets.

cDNA synthesis used the whole RNA isolate, giving expressed TCRB sequences. Clones were read by immunoSEQ multiplex PCR, and TCRdb kept only the in-frame ones, dropping some. The profile covers roughly 230,000 clones, with approximately 10% appearing a single time and about 0.018% taken by the ten largest. These receptors have no identified antigens. Sequencing input: naive CD4+ T cells from blood. Every receptor here comes from a man aged 25 to 45 with type 1 diabetes.

This clone was counted between two and nine times. The J gene is TRBJ1-2, the V gene TRBV30, with 7 bases that match TRBD1. This CDR3 region has 14 residues. Looked up from germline, CDR1 is GTSNPN and CDR2 is SVGIG (reference sequence). The trim removed 3 bases at V and 8 bases at J, leaving 12 bases unmatched. The CDR3 is CAWRQGVSSEGYTF. CDR3 bases: TGTGCCTGGAGGCAGGGGGTTTCCTCAGAGGGCTACACCTTC.

A few counts support this clone. V gene TRBV30 combines with J gene TRBJ1-2, with TRBD1 matching 7 bases. Trimming cost V 4 bases and J 2 bases; bases outside gene matches: 7. The CDR3 sequence is 14 residues long. The germline V gene encodes CDR1 GTSNPN and CDR2 SVGIG (reference sequence). The chain's CDR3 is CAWTMTGRNYGYTF. CDR3 coding DNA: TGTGCCTGGACTATGACAGGGAGGAACTATGGCTACACCTTC.

The V call is TRBV4-3, the J call TRBJ2-1, with D perhaps TRBD2 (6 bases). The CDR3 has 14 amino acids. CDR1 and CDR2 (germline): LGHNA, YSLEER. The ends were cut back, 3 bases at V and 6 bases at J, with 12 bases in the middle. The CDR3, as DNA: TGCGCCAGCAGCCAGGGGGGTAGTGTCAATGAGCAGTTCTTC. Encoded protein: CASSQGGSVNEQFF.

The rearrangement uses TRBV29-1 and TRBJ2-1; 7 bases align to TRBD1. Germline V gene lookup returns CDR1 SQVTM and CDR2 ANQGSEA. The CDR3 runs to 12 residues. Trimming cost V 6 bases and J 3 bases; bases outside gene matches: 2. CDR3 amino acids: CSVGTDYNEQFF. The DNA for the CDR3 is TGCAGCGTGGGGACAGACTACAATGAGCAGTTCTTC.

The chain has TRBV5-1 and TRBJ1-2, with a possible D match to TRBD1 (6 bases). Trimming removed 0 bases from V and 7 bases from J, with 13 bases in between. Germline CDR1 and CDR2: SGHRS and YFSETQ. There are 14 residues in the CDR3. In nucleotides, the CDR3 is TGCGCCAGCAGCTTGGCCCCAGGGGATTCTGGCTACACCTTC. This translates into CASSLAPGDSGYTF.

This clone was found many times. The chain employs TRBV29-1 and TRBJ2-3; D is unresolved. The germline V gene has CDR1 SQVTM and CDR2 ANQGSEA. V was trimmed by 6 bases and J by 4 bases, leaving 17 bases between them. This CDR3 is 14 amino acids long. The CDR3 DNA reads as TGCAGCGTCTGGCCCAGTTACTATGCAGATACGCAGTATTTT. It is translated as CSVWPSYYADTQYF.

The DNA for the CDR3 is TGTGCCAGCAGTCAGGGAGGTTCGACCAAAAACATTCAGTACTTC. It encodes CASSQGGSTKNIQYF. The chain carries TRBV11-1 and TRBJ2-4; a weak D match, TRBD2 (6 bases). CDR3 length: 15 residues. Trimming pared 6 bases from V and 2 bases from J, leaving 14 bases between. From germline, CDR1 is SGHAT and CDR2 FQDESV (reference sequence).

The chain uses TRBV7-2 and TRBJ2-1; 14 bases are shared with TRBD2. The V and J ends lost 6 bases and 6 bases, in that order; junction bases with no gene match: 4. Germline V gene sequence: CDR1 SGHTA, CDR2 FQGNSA. This CDR3 has 15 residues. CDR3 nucleotides: TGTGCCAGCAGAAATGGACTAGCGGGGGGCAATGAGCAGTTCTTC. It translates to CASRNGLAGGNEQFF.

This clone has just a few counts. Written as DNA, the CDR3 is TGTGCCAGCAGCTTAGCGGGGGGTCATGAGCAGTTCTTC. It translates to CASSLAGGHEQFF. This chain connects TRBV7-9 to TRBJ2-1; weak D call: TRBD2 (6 bases). The V end was cut by 0 bases, the J end by 8 bases, with 8 bases between. The CDR3 consists of 13 residues. Germline assignment: CDR1 SEHNR and CDR2 FQNEAQ (reference sequence).

This clone was recorded a few times. The chain couples TRBV18 to TRBJ2-2, with D maybe TRBD2 (7 bases). The CDR3 is 16 residues long. The V gene lost 2 bases and the J gene lost 2 bases, with 12 bases spanning the gap. Looked up from germline, CDR1 is KGHSH and CDR2 is LQKENI. The CDR3 protein is CASSPNGGPNTGELFF. The CDR3 DNA sequence: TGTGCCAGCTCACCAAACGGGGGGCCTAACACCGGGGAGCTGTTTTTT. Complete variable domain (other parts from reference TRBV18 and TRBJ2-2): NAGVMQNPRHLVRRRGQEARLRCSPMKGHSHVYWYRQLPEEGLKFMVYLQKENIIDESGMPKERFSAEFPKEGPSILRIQQVVRGDSAAYFCASSPNGGPNTGELFFGEGSRLTVL.

V usage is TRBV10-3 and J usage is TRBJ1-2; D is perhaps TRBD1 (6 bases). V lost 3 bases, J lost 2 bases, and 7 bases lay in between. This CDR3 region has 13 residues. The germline V gene encodes CDR1 ENHRY and CDR2 SYGVKD. For the CDR3, the DNA is TGTGCCATCAGTGAACAGGGAAACTATGGCTACACCTTC. It encodes CAISEQGNYGYTF.

The V call is TRBV4-3, the J call TRBJ2-1; 8 bases fit TRBD2. Germline V gene sequence: CDR1 LGHNA, CDR2 YSLEER. V trimming: 1 base; J trimming: 0 bases; junction bases outside the gene matches: 2. The CDR3 is 16 amino acids. CDR3 DNA sequence: TGCGCCAGCAGCCAAGCGGGGGGGAGCTCCTACAATGAGCAGTTCTTC. Translated, it gives CASSQAGGSSYNEQFF.

The V gene is TRBV28, the J gene TRBJ1-2; D may be TRBD1 (5 bases). There are 13 residues in the CDR3. With 6 bases removed from V and 2 bases from J, the gap between germline ends came to 10 bases. The germline V gene has CDR1 MDHEN and CDR2 SYDVKM. CDR3 sequence (DNA): TGTGCCAGCAGGCGGGACGGGAACTATGGCTACACCTTC. It yields the protein CASRRDGNYGYTF.

This clone was picked up a small number of times. The rearrangement uses TRBV7-2 and TRBJ2-3; 15 positions agree with TRBD2. The CDR3 length is 18 residues. Germline assignment: CDR1 SGHTA and CDR2 FQGNSA. The trim removed 6 bases at V and 0 bases at J, leaving 7 bases unmatched. The CDR3, as DNA: TGTGCCAGCAGTTATGGACTAGCGGGGGGGCGGAGCACAGATACGCAGTATTTT. It encodes CASSYGLAGGRSTDTQYF. Filled out from reference TRBV7-2 and TRBJ2-3, the complete variable domain reads GAGVSQSPSNKVTEKGKDVELRCDPISGHTALYWYRQSLGQGLEFLIYFQGNSAPDKSGLPSDRFSAERTGGSVSTLTIQRTQQEDSAVYLCASSYGLAGGRSTDTQYFGPGTRLTVL.

This clone came up a few times. This chain joins TRBV7-2 and TRBJ1-2; D unresolved. V was cut by 4 bases and J by 8 bases, with 17 bases left in between. Germline assignment: CDR1 SGHTA and CDR2 FQGNSA. The CDR3 runs to 14 residues. CDR3 in DNA: TGTGCCAGCAGCTCCCGGGAAAGCTTGTGGGGCTACACCTTC. Translation gives CASSSRESLWGYTF.

This clone was detected a few times. This chain joins TRBV5-1 and TRBJ2-1, with 7 bases that match TRBD1. J lost 3 bases, V lost 0 bases, and 3 bases had no gene match. The germline gives CDR1 SGHRS, CDR2 YFSETQ. The CDR3 is 15 amino acids. The CDR3 DNA reads TGCGCCAGCAGCTTGGTCGGGGACAGCTACAATGAGCAGTTCTTC. Amino acids: CASSLVGDSYNEQFF. Based on the CDR3 plus reference TRBV5-1 and TRBJ2-1, the full variable domain is KAGVTQTPRYLIKTRGQQVTLSCSPISGHRSVSWYQQTPGQGLQFLFEYFSETQRNKGNFPGRFSGRQFSNSRSEMNVSTLELGDSALYLCASSLVGDSYNEQFFGPGTRLTVL.

J is TRBJ2-1 and V is TRBV7-2; tentative D call: TRBD2 (6 bases). The V end lost 5 bases, the J end lost 8 bases, and 16 bases lay between the germline ends. The germline gives CDR1 SGHTA, CDR2 FQGNSA. CDR3 length: 14 residues. CDR3: CASSRGGDIDEQFF. The DNA of the CDR3 is TGTGCCAGCAGCCGAGGAGGGGATATCGATGAGCAGTTCTTC.

A few counts support this clone. V gene TRBV6-5 combines with J gene TRBJ2-1; D might be TRBD2 (5 bases). The V end lost 5 bases, the J end lost 9 bases, and 20 bases lay between the germline ends. The CDR3 is 15 amino acids. Germline V gives CDR1 MNHEY, CDR2 SVGAGI. The CDR3 protein is CASSTRIHGDGEQFF. The DNA of the CDR3 is TGTGCCAGCAGTACCAGGATACACGGGGATGGTGAGCAGTTCTTC.

This clone has a handful of counts. This rearrangement joins TRBV7-2 to TRBJ2-3; D gene unclear. Trimming removed 3 bases at V and 1 base at J, with 8 bases between. The germline V gene encodes CDR1 SGHTA and CDR2 FQGNSA. The CDR3 loop spans 14 amino acids. The CDR3, as DNA: TGTGCCAGCAGCTTCGGTCTGGGCACAGATACGCAGTATTTT. Residues: CASSFGLGTDTQYF.

The V call is TRBV2, the J call TRBJ1-5; TRBD1 might be the D (5 bases). With 4 bases removed from V and 4 bases from J, the gap between germline ends came to 11 bases. The CDR3 is made up of 14 amino acids. Germline-derived CDR1 and CDR2 are SNHLY and FYNNEI. The CDR3 spells CASSGQKGNQPQHF. CDR3 nucleotides: TGTGCCAGCAGTGGACAGAAAGGGAATCAGCCCCAGCATTTT.

This clone was detected only a few times. The chain joins TRBV5-1 to TRBJ2-5; D call uncertain. The ends were cut back, 1 base at V and 3 bases at J, with 7 bases in the middle. The CDR3 covers 13 residues. The germline V gene has CDR1 SGHRS and CDR2 YFSETQ. The CDR3: CASSLTQEETQYF. The CDR3 nucleotides are TGCGCCAGCAGCTTGACCCAGGAAGAGACCCAGTACTTC.

The chain recombines TRBV5-1 with TRBJ1-2, with D hard to call. The CDR3 covers 15 residues. Trimming left V 0 bases short and J 1 base short, with 10 bases between. Germline CDR1 reads SGHRS; CDR2 reads YFSETQ. CDR3 amino acids: CASSLEAQFNYGYTF. CDR3 sequence (DNA): TGCGCCAGCAGCTTGGAGGCACAGTTTAACTATGGCTACACCTTC.